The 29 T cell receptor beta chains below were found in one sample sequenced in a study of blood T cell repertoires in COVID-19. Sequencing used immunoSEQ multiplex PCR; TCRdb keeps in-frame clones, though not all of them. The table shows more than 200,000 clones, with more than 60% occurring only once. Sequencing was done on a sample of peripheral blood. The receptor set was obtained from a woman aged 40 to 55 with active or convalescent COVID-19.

CDR3 residues: CASSLGGFNTGELFF. The CDR3 nucleotides are TGTGCCAGCAGCTTAGGGGGCTTTAACACCGGGGAGCTGTTTTTT. The J gene is TRBJ2-2, the V gene TRBV11-3, with D perhaps matching TRBD1 (5 bases). Germline lookup yields CDR1 SGHNT and CDR2 YENEEA. The CDR3 totals 15 residues. V lost 1 base and J 2 bases, leaving 8 bases between the germline ends.

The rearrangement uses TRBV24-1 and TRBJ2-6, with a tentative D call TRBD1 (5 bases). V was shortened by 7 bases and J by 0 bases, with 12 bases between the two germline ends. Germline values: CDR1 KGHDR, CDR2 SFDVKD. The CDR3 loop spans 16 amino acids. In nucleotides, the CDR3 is TGTGCCACCAGCCCCCCAGGGAACTCTGGGGCCAACGTCCTGACTTTC. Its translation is CATSPPGNSGANVLTF.

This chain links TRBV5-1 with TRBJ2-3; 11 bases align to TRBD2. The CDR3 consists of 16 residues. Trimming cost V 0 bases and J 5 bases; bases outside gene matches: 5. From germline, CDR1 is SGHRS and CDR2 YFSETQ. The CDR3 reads CASSLETSGAVDTQYF. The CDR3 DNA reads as TGCGCCAGCAGCTTGGAGACTAGCGGGGCTGTAGATACGCAGTATTTT. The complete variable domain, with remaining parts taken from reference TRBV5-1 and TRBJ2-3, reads KAGVTQTPRYLIKTRGQQVTLSCSPISGHRSVSWYQQTPGQGLQFLFEYFSETQRNKGNFPGRFSGRQFSNSRSEMNVSTLELGDSALYLCASSLETSGAVDTQYFGPGTRLTVL.

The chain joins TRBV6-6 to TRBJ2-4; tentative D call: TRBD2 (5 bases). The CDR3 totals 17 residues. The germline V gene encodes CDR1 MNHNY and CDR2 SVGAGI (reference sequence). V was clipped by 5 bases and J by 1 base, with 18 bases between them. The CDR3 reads CASSPVTTRVAKNIQYF. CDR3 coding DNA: TGTGCCAGCAGTCCCGTGACTACACGGGTGGCCAAAAACATTCAGTACTTC.

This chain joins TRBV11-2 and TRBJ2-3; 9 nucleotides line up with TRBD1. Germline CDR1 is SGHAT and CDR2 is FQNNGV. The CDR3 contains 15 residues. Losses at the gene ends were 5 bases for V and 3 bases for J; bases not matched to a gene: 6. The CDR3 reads CASSKTGGETDTQYF. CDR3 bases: TGTGCCAGCAGCAAAACAGGGGGCGAGACAGATACGCAGTATTTT.

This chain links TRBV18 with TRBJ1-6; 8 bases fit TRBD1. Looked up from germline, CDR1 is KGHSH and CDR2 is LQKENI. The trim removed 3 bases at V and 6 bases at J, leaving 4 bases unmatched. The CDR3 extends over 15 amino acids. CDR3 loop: CASSPDRVGNSPLHF. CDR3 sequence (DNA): TGTGCCAGCTCACCGGACAGGGTGGGTAATTCACCCCTCCACTTT.

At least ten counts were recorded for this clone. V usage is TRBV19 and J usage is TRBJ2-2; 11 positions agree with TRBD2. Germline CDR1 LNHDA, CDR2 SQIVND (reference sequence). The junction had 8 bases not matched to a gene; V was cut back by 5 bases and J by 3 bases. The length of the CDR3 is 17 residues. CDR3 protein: CASSLRTSGLHTGELFF. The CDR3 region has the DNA TGTGCCAGTAGTCTTCGGACTAGCGGGCTCCACACCGGGGAGCTGTTTTTT. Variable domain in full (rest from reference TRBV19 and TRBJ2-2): DGGITQSPKYLFRKEGQNVTLSCEQNLNHDAMYWYRQDPGQGLRLIYYSQIVNDFQKGDIAEGYSVSREKKESFPLTVTSAQKNPTAFYLCASSLRTSGLHTGELFFGEGSRLTVL.

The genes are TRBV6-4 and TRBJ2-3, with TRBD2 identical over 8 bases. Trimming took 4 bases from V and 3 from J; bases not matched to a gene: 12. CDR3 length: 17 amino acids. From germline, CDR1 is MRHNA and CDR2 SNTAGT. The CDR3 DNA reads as TGTGCCAGCAGTGTCTACGGGGGGGCCATAAAGACAGATACGCAGTATTTT. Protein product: CASSVYGGAIKTDTQYF.

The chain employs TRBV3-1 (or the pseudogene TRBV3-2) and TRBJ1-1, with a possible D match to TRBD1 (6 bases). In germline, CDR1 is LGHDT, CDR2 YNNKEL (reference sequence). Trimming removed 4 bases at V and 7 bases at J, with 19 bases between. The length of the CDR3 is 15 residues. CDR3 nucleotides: TGTGCCAGCAGCCGGACGAGCAGGGGCTGGGGTGAAGCTTTCTTT. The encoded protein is CASSRTSRGWGEAFF.

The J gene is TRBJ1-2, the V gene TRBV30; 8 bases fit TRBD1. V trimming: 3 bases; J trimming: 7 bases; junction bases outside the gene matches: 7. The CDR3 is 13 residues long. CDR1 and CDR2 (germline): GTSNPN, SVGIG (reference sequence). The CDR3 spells CAWSPSGGFGYTF. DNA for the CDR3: TGTGCCTGGAGCCCCTCAGGGGGCTTTGGCTACACCTTC.

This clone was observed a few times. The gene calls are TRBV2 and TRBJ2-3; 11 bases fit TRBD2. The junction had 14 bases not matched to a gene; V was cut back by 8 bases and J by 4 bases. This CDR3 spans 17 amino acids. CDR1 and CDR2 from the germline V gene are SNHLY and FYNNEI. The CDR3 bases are TGTGCCAGCGGTCCGATAGCGGGGGGGCCCAGCCCAGATACGCAGTATTTT. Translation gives CASGPIAGGPSPDTQYF. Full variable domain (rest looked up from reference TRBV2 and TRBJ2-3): EPEVTQTPSHQVTQMGQEVILRCVPISNHLYFYWYRQILGQKVEFLVSFYNNEISEKSEIFDDQFSVERPDGSNFTLKIRSTKLEDSAMYFCASGPIAGGPSPDTQYFGPGTRLTVL.

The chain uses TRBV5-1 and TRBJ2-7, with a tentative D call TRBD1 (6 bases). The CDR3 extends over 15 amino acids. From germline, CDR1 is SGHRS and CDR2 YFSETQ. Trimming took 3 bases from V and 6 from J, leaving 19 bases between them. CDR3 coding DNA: TGCGCCAGCAGCTCCGGGTCCTCCCAGGGGCTCGAGCAGTACTTC. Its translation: CASSSGSSQGLEQYF.

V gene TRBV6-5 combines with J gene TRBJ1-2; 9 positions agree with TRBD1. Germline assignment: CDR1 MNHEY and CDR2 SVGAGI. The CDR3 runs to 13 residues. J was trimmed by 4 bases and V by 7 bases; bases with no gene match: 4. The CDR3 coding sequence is TGTGCCAGCACCCCGACAGGGGGCTATGGCTACACCTTC. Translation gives CASTPTGGYGYTF.

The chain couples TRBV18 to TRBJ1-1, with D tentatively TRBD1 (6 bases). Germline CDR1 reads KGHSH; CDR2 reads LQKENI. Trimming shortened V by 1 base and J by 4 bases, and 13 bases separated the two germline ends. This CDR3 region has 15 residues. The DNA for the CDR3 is TGTGCCAGCTCACCACGGGGGGGCATCGCCACTGAAGCTTTCTTT. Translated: CASSPRGGIATEAFF.

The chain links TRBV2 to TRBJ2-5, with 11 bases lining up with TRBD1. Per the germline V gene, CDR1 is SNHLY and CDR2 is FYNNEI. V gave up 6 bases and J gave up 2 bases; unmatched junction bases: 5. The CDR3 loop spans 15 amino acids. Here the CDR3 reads CASRLDRGLQETQYF. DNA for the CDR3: TGTGCCAGCAGACTGGACAGGGGGCTTCAAGAGACCCAGTACTTC.

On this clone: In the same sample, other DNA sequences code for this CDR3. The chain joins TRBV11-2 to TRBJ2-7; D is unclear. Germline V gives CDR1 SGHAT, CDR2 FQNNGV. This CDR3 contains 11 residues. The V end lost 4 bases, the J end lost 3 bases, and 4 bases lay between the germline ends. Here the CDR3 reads CASSSNYEQYF. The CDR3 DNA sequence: TGTGCCAGCAGCTCAAACTACGAGCAGTACTTC.

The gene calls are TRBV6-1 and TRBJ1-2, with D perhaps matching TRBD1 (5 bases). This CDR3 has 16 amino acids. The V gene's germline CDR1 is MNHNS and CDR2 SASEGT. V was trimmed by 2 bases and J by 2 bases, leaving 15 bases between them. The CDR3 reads CASSESEGAQNYGYTF. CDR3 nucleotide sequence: TGTGCCAGCAGTGAAAGTGAAGGGGCGCAAAACTATGGCTACACCTTC.

CDR3 nucleotides: TGCGCCAGCAGCTTGAGGCTAGTTGGTACAGATACGCAGTATTTT. The encoded protein is CASSLRLVGTDTQYF. The V and J genes are TRBV5-1 and TRBJ2-3; D not certain. Between the trimmed V and J ends, which lost 1 base and 3 bases, there was a span of 12 bases. Germline-derived CDR1 and CDR2 are SGHRS and YFSETQ. The CDR3 extends over 15 amino acids. Full variable domain (missing parts from reference TRBV5-1 and TRBJ2-3): KAGVTQTPRYLIKTRGQQVTLSCSPISGHRSVSWYQQTPGQGLQFLFEYFSETQRNKGNFPGRFSGRQFSNSRSEMNVSTLELGDSALYLCASSLRLVGTDTQYFGPGTRLTVL.

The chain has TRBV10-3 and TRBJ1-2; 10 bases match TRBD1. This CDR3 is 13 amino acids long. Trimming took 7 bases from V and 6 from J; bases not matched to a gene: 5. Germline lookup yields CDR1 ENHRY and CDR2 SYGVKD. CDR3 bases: TGTGCCATCACTTTTGGACAGGGGGATGGCTACACCTTC. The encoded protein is CAITFGQGDGYTF.

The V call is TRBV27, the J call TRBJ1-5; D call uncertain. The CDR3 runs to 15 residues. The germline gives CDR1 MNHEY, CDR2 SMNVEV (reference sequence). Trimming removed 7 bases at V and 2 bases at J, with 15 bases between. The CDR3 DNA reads TGTGCCAGCACCGCCTACGGGAAAGGCAATCAGCCCCAGCATTTT. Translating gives CASTAYGKGNQPQHF.

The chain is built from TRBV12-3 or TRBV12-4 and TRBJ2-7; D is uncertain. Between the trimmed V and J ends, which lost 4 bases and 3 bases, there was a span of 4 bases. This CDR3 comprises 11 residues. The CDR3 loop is CASSSGYEQYF. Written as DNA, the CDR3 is TGTGCCAGCAGTTCCGGCTACGAGCAGTACTTC.

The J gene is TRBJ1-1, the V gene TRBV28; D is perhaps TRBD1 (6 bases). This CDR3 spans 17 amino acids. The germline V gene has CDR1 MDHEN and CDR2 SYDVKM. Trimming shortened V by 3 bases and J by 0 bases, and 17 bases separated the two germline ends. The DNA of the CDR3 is TGTGCCAGCAGTTTTTTCAGCTCAACAGGGATGAACACTGAAGCTTTCTTT. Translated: CASSFFSSTGMNTEAFF.

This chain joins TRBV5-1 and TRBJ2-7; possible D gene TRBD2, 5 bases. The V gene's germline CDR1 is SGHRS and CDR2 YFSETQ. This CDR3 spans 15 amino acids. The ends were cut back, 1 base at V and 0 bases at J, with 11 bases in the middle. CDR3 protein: CASSLWAGNSYEQYF. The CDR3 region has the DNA TGCGCCAGCAGCTTGTGGGCGGGCAACTCCTACGAGCAGTACTTC.

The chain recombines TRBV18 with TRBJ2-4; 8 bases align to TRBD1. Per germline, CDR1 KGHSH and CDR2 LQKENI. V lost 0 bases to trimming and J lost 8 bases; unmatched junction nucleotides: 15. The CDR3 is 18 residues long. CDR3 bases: TGTGCCAGCTCACCACCGAAACGAGGACAGGGACGCCCGGACATTCAGTACTTC. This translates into CASSPPKRGQGRPDIQYF.

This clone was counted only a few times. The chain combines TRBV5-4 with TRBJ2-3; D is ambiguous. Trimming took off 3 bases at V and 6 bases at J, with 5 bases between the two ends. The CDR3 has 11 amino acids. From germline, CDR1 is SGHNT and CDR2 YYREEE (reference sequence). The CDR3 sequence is CASSSFDTQYF. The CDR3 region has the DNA TGTGCCAGCAGCTCCTTTGATACGCAGTATTTT.

The CDR3 DNA sequence: TGTGCCAGCAGTCCCCACAGAGACGGTGAAAAACTGTTTTTT. Protein: CASSPHRDGEKLFF. The V call is TRBV28, the J call TRBJ1-4; no clear D gene. In germline, CDR1 is MDHEN, CDR2 SYDVKM. The CDR3 has 14 amino acids. Trimming pared 5 bases from V and 7 bases from J, leaving 14 bases between.

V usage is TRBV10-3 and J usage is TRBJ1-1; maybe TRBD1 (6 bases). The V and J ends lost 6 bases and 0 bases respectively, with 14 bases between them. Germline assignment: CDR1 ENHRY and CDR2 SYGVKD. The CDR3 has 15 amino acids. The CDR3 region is CAIRPRQEMNTEAFF. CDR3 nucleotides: TGTGCCATCAGGCCCAGACAGGAGATGAACACTGAAGCTTTCTTT.

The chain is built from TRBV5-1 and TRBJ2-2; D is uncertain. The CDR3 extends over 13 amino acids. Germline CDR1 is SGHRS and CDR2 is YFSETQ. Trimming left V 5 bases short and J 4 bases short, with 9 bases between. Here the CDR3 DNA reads TGCGCCAGCAGAGCTGAGGCCACCGGGGAGCTGTTTTTT. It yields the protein CASRAEATGELFF.

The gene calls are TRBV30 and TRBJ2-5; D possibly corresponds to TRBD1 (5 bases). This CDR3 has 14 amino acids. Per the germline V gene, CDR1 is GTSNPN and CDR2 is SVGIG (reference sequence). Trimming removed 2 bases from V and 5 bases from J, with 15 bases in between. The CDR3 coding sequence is TGTGCCTGGAGTATACAGGCTCCAGGGGAGACCCAGTACTTC. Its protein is CAWSIQAPGETQYF.